A selection of T cell receptor beta chains follows, all from one sample in a study of blood T cell repertoires in COVID-19. Clones were read by immunoSEQ multiplex PCR, and TCRdb kept only the in-frame ones, dropping some. The sample contains approximately 290,000 clones, 75% to 90% of which appear only once. The sample consisted of peripheral blood. The source of these receptors is a man between 25 and 39 years old with acute or convalescent COVID-19. Each CDR3 is given with its conserved first and last residue. The order of the fields is CDR3 length, J gene, V gene, D gene, CDR3 protein. A D gene is named only where the DNA matches it firmly.

len: 15; j_gene: TRBJ2-3; v_gene: TRBV6-6; d_gene: TRBD1; CDR3aa: CASSYGTGGADTQYF
len: 15; j_gene: TRBJ2-3; v_gene: TRBV24-1; d_gene: TRBD2; CDR3aa: CATSVAGGGTDTQYF
len: 13; j_gene: TRBJ2-5; v_gene: TRBV14; d_gene: NA; CDR3aa: CASSPVVGGTQYF
len: 12; j_gene: TRBJ2-1; v_gene: TRBV19; d_gene: NA; CDR3aa: CASSAPGPEQFF
len: 13; j_gene: TRBJ1-2; v_gene: TRBV2; d_gene: NA; CDR3aa: CASSDGGVGGYTF
len: 13; j_gene: TRBJ1-3; v_gene: TRBV2; d_gene: NA; CDR3aa: CASRRISGNTIYF
len: 17; j_gene: TRBJ1-4; v_gene: TRBV5-1; d_gene: NA; CDR3aa: CASSLGTAPPSSEKLFF
len: 13; j_gene: TRBJ2-2; v_gene: TRBV2; d_gene: NA; CDR3aa: CASSTGTTGELFF
len: 15; j_gene: TRBJ2-3; v_gene: TRBV7-9; d_gene: TRBD2; CDR3aa: CASSQGLARADTQYF
len: 14; j_gene: TRBJ1-2; v_gene: TRBV18; d_gene: NA; CDR3aa: CASSPLVQTIGYTF
len: 15; j_gene: TRBJ1-2; v_gene: TRBV5-1; d_gene: NA; CDR3aa: CASSPTYQRNYGYTF
len: 15; j_gene: TRBJ1-4; v_gene: TRBV27; d_gene: NA; CDR3aa: CASRGGTRANEKLFF
len: 17; j_gene: TRBJ2-3; v_gene: TRBV5-4; d_gene: TRBD2; CDR3aa: CASSLVRLAGNTDTQYF
len: 15; j_gene: TRBJ2-2; v_gene: TRBV7-9; d_gene: TRBD1; CDR3aa: CASSLRTGSAGELFF
len: 15; j_gene: TRBJ2-7; v_gene: TRBV6-6; d_gene: NA; CDR3aa: CASRNGQGGTYEQYF
len: 13; j_gene: TRBJ1-2; v_gene: TRBV4-1; d_gene: NA; CDR3aa: CASSQGTGNGYTF
len: 14; j_gene: TRBJ2-1; v_gene: TRBV28; d_gene: NA; CDR3aa: CASTLPGAAPKQFF
len: 12; j_gene: TRBJ1-2; v_gene: TRBV19; d_gene: NA; CDR3aa: CASHGGDYGYTF
len: 13; j_gene: TRBJ2-7; v_gene: TRBV3-1/TRBV3-2; d_gene: NA; CDR3aa: CASSQGASYEQYF
len: 16; j_gene: TRBJ1-6; v_gene: TRBV10-3; d_gene: NA; CDR3aa: CAISAQQGGLNSPLHF
len: 17; j_gene: TRBJ2-1; v_gene: TRBV9; d_gene: NA; CDR3aa: CASSVEGEDTVYNEQFF
len: 16; j_gene: TRBJ1-2; v_gene: TRBV4-1; d_gene: NA; CDR3aa: CASSQVFTQGRAGYTF
len: 16; j_gene: TRBJ2-3; v_gene: TRBV6-6; d_gene: TRBD2; CDR3aa: CASSYSRLAGADTQYF
len: 16; j_gene: TRBJ1-6; v_gene: TRBV3-1/TRBV3-2; d_gene: NA; CDR3aa: CASSRAGGIYNSPLHF
len: 14; j_gene: TRBJ2-3; v_gene: TRBV4-1; d_gene: TRBD2; CDR3aa: CASSQGGGDHTQYF
len: 18; j_gene: TRBJ2-1; v_gene: TRBV5-1; d_gene: TRBD2; CDR3aa: CASSRRGTSALVGNEQFF
len: 14; j_gene: TRBJ1-3; v_gene: TRBV6-1; d_gene: TRBD1; CDR3aa: CASSEGTGGNTIYF
len: 14; j_gene: TRBJ2-1; v_gene: TRBV27; d_gene: TRBD2; CDR3aa: CASRGGYQWSEQFF
len: 12; j_gene: TRBJ2-7; v_gene: TRBV7-8; d_gene: NA; CDR3aa: CASSEGPYEQYF
len: 13; j_gene: TRBJ1-5; v_gene: TRBV10-2; d_gene: TRBD1; CDR3aa: CASQTGANQPQHF
len: 13; j_gene: TRBJ1-5; v_gene: TRBV4-1; d_gene: NA; CDR3aa: CASSLFPGEPQHF
len: 15; j_gene: TRBJ1-5; v_gene: TRBV6-5; d_gene: NA; CDR3aa: CASSPDRRSTQPQHF
len: 17; j_gene: TRBJ2-1; v_gene: TRBV3-1/TRBV3-2; d_gene: TRBD2; CDR3aa: CASSLLSGRGSYNEQFF
len: 15; j_gene: TRBJ2-6; v_gene: TRBV5-1; d_gene: TRBD1; CDR3aa: CASSPGTEGANVLTF
len: 14; j_gene: TRBJ2-7; v_gene: TRBV3-1/TRBV3-2; d_gene: TRBD2; CDR3aa: CASSPGLAPREQYF
len: 18; j_gene: TRBJ1-6; v_gene: TRBV10-2; d_gene: TRBD1; CDR3aa: CASSEYRAGGAGNSPLHF
len: 15; j_gene: TRBJ1-2; v_gene: TRBV4-1; d_gene: TRBD1; CDR3aa: CASSHPRDRADGYTF
len: 15; j_gene: TRBJ2-1; v_gene: TRBV6-5; d_gene: TRBD1; CDR3aa: CASTVGGTGYNEQFF
len: 15; j_gene: TRBJ2-3; v_gene: TRBV5-6; d_gene: NA; CDR3aa: CASSWAGLSTDTQYF
len: 15; j_gene: TRBJ2-3; v_gene: TRBV27; d_gene: TRBD2; CDR3aa: CASSFLAGEGDTQYF
len: 16; j_gene: TRBJ2-2; v_gene: TRBV4-1; d_gene: TRBD1; CDR3aa: CASSGKQGIDTGELFF
len: 15; j_gene: TRBJ2-7; v_gene: TRBV18; d_gene: TRBD1; CDR3aa: CASSPGTGGRSEQYF
len: 16; j_gene: TRBJ2-2; v_gene: TRBV27; d_gene: TRBD1; CDR3aa: CASSSPGQGRTGELFF
len: 17; j_gene: TRBJ1-2; v_gene: TRBV19; d_gene: NA; CDR3aa: CASSIARTGFRNYGYTF